The present TCR beta chain was sequenced within a study of tumor-infiltrating lymphocytes in primary liver carcinoma. With respect to this clonotype: Its antigen is not identified. The junction departs from germline at one end; a sequencing error may be responsible.

Study-level results: Presence in all five tumor regions was observed for only about 8-25% of top clones.

Germline CDR1 is LGHNA and CDR2 is YSLEER. The CDR3 runs to 13 residues. Co-extraction of RNA and DNA was performed on about 20-32 mg of unsorted bulk tissue. Uniformly, tumor samples exhibited a viable tumor cell fraction exceeding 90%. cDNA specific to TCR beta was made from around 450 ng of total RNA, with a constant-region primer employed for priming. ARM-PCR was slightly modified, and three nested multiplex PCR rounds with it gave rise to the TCR beta libraries. Rounds one and two of PCR, each of around 11 cycles, were primed with TRBV1-TRBV30 forward primers and a C-beta reverse primer. MiXCR was run by TCRdb on the multiplex PCR reads, yielding one entry per CDR3 protein. The sample includes around 32,000 distinct CDR3 sequences, 76% seen only once; the top ten take roughly 34%.

V usage is TRBV4-3 and J usage is TRBJ1-1; weak D call: TRBD1 (6 bases). The sequence was collected from a man between 35 and 55 years old with primary liver carcinoma and hepatitis B virus infection. The sample consisted of liver tumor tissue from sampling region 5. Subset indicated: tumor region T5, tumor centre. The CDR3 DNA is TGCGCCAGCAGCTCACAACGGGGGGCTGATGCTTCCTTT. It codes for CASSSQRGADASF.